This T cell receptor beta chain was recovered during a study of response to subunit inactivated influenza vaccine. Notes on the study in general: Few new T cells, the authors suggested, are recruited by each seasonal influenza vaccination.

The length of the CDR3 is 15 residues. Per the germline V gene, CDR1 is LGHNA and CDR2 is YNFKEQ. This clonotype was picked up many times. The antigen remains unidentified. One end of the junction does not line up with germline, which may come from a read error. TCRdb recomputed calls from the RT-PCR reads with MiXCR, one row per CDR3 protein. The table shows more than 550,000 distinct CDR3 sequences, with 12% occurring only once. This TCR came from a middle-aged man who received an inactivated influenza vaccine. The sequencing here drew on PBMCs from blood, taken on the day of vaccination. The V and J genes are TRBV4-2 and TRBJ2-2; D gene unclear. The CDR3 spells CASSQDRSYTGELFF. The CDR3 DNA sequence: TGTGCCAGCAGCCAAGATCGGTCATACACTGGGGAGCTGTTTTTT.